The 9 T cell receptor beta chains below all came from one sample that was sequenced in a study of blood T cell repertoires in COVID-19. Produced via immunoSEQ multiplex PCR; TCRdb's table is partial and in-frame only. The data hold some 85,000 clones, with 80% to 90% observed a single time. Sequencing input: peripheral blood. The receptors stem from a man aged 45-65 years with acute or convalescent COVID-19.

V usage is TRBV7-2 and J usage is TRBJ1-3, with D perhaps matching TRBD1 (6 bases). Germline CDR1 reads SGHTA; CDR2 reads FQGNSA. With 2 bases removed from V and 4 bases from J, the gap between germline ends came to 12 bases. This CDR3 region has 15 residues. The CDR3 nucleotides read TGTGCCAGCAGCTTACAGGGGCCGGGGGGAAACACCATATATTTT. This encodes CASSLQGPGGNTIYF.

This chain links TRBV6-5 with TRBJ1-2; 9 nucleotides match TRBD1. The CDR3 length is 13 residues. V lost 6 bases, J lost 5 bases, and 4 bases stayed unmatched. Looked up from germline, CDR1 is MNHEY and CDR2 is SVGAGI. Written as DNA, the CDR3 is TGTGCCAGCAGGGACAGGGGTCGGTATGGCTACACCTTC. Protein sequence: CASRDRGRYGYTF.

J is TRBJ1-1 and V is TRBV28; D remains ambiguous. V shed 6 bases and J shed 1 base, with 9 bases lying between them. This CDR3 spans 13 amino acids. Germline V gene data show CDR1 as MDHEN and CDR2 as SYDVKM. The CDR3, as DNA: TGTGCCAGCAGACGAGCTTCGAACACTGAAGCTTTCTTT. Its protein product is CASRRASNTEAFF.

V usage is TRBV6-5 and J usage is TRBJ1-2, with D uncertain. The CDR3 has 11 residues. Looked up from germline, CDR1 is MNHEY and CDR2 is SVGAGI. The V end was cut by 7 bases, the J end by 5 bases, with 8 bases between. The CDR3 nucleotides are TGTGCCAGCACCAATAGTTATGGCTACACCTTC. Protein: CASTNSYGYTF.

DNA for the CDR3: TGTGCCAGCAGCCCCTCGGGACAGGGGCCCTACGAGCAGTACGTC. Translation: CASSPSGQGPYEQYV. The J gene is TRBJ2-7, the V gene TRBV3-1 (or the pseudogene TRBV3-2), with 10 positions matching TRBD1. CDR3 size: 15 residues. The J segment lost 2 bases and the V segment lost 4 bases, leaving 5 bases of the junction unmatched. Germline V gene data show CDR1 as LGHDT and CDR2 as YNNKEL (reference sequence).

The gene calls are TRBV10-1 and TRBJ1-2; 8 nucleotides line up with TRBD1. Germline lookup yields CDR1 WNHNN and CDR2 SYGVQD (reference sequence). The CDR3 covers 10 residues. V was clipped by 8 bases and J by 14 bases; unmatched bases: 7. CDR3 protein: CASLDRGRTF. CDR3 DNA sequence: TGCGCCAGCCTCGACAGGGGAAGGACCTTC.

The J gene is TRBJ1-1, the V gene TRBV19; perhaps TRBD1 as D (5 bases). Germline V gives CDR1 LNHDA, CDR2 SQIVND (reference sequence). The V and J ends lost 5 bases and 3 bases respectively, with 16 bases between them. The CDR3 covers 15 residues. CDR3 sequence (DNA): TGTGCCAGTAGTCCCCGGGTCGGGGGAGACACTGAAGCTTTCTTT. It translates to CASSPRVGGDTEAFF.

The chain recombines TRBV5-4 with TRBJ2-5, with 9 bases lining up with TRBD2. The CDR3 runs 15 residues. Germline CDR1 is SGHNT and CDR2 is YYREEE (reference sequence). V lost 5 bases and J lost 4; bases outside the gene matches: 9. CDR3 region: CASSRLAGFGETQYF. The CDR3 DNA is TGTGCCAGCAGTAGGCTAGCGGGGTTCGGAGAGACCCAGTACTTC.

The V call is TRBV9, the J call TRBJ1-2; D not resolved. CDR1 is SGDLS and CDR2 is YYNGEE in the germline V gene. This CDR3 contains 15 residues. V lost 3 bases, J lost 4 bases, and 16 bases lay in between. This CDR3 reads CASSGSRKGGYGYTF. Here the CDR3 DNA reads TGTGCCAGCAGCGGGTCTAGAAAGGGAGGCTATGGCTACACCTTC.